A selection of T cell receptor beta chains follows, all from one sample in a study of T cell changes during pregnancy in multiple sclerosis. The repertoire was sequenced with immunoSEQ multiplex PCR; TCRdb's copy has only in-frame clones and lacks some. The sample shows tens of thousands of clones, 80% to 90% of them seen only once. The source material was peripheral blood, sampled in the first trimester of pregnancy. The receptor set was obtained from a female donor in good health, enrolled as a control in a pregnancy study. Both conserved end residues are trimmed from each CDR3. Each record gives: J gene, V gene, clone size, CDR3 protein. Size values are once, few and many counts, or a class for expanded clones, and some rows have none.

>TRBJ2-1|TRBV30|.
ACITGPEQF
>TRBJ2-1|TRBV5-1|.
ASSSSGTSAHNEQF
>TRBJ2-7|TRBV5-1|.
ASSPGGTGTHEQY
>TRBJ2-3|TRBV5-8|.
ASSWSGRETDTQY
>TRBJ2-1|TRBV27|.
ASSLWDGAGVGNEQF
>TRBJ2-2|TRBV6-5|.
ASSLDRQNTGELF
>TRBJ2-7|TRBV6-5|.
ASSPDGTGLREQY
>TRBJ2-7|TRBV7-8|.
ASSLVPSVSYEQY
>TRBJ2-7|TRBV7-2|.
ASSQAGYEQY
>TRBJ1-2|TRBV4-3|.
ASSQARLMSGYT
>TRBJ1-2|TRBV6-5|.
ASSEDRRGYT
>TRBJ2-2|TRBV6-5|.
ASRADRGPTGELF
>TRBJ2-7|TRBV9|.
ASSEGSGSYEQY
>TRBJ1-2|TRBV11-3|.
ASSLDQRGEGYT
>TRBJ2-7|TRBV6-5|once
ASSLTGTYEQY
>TRBJ1-5|TRBV28|.
ASSPFRGFADYSNQPQH
>TRBJ2-2|TRBV30|.
AWLGLAVNTGELF
>TRBJ1-6|TRBV19|.
ASSLSPDRAADSPLH
>TRBJ2-7|TRBV7-2|.
ASKIAGGGHEQY
>TRBJ2-1|TRBV6-5|.
ASRSSGENEQF
>TRBJ1-1|TRBV2|.
ASSGQWNTEAF
>TRBJ1-1|TRBV18|.
ASSPSGNTEAF
>TRBJ2-7|TRBV19|.
ASSIGLAGASSYEQY
>TRBJ1-2|TRBV6-1|.
ASSAAFYGYT
>TRBJ2-5|TRBV27|.
ASSLTPTQRGLQETQY
>TRBJ1-6|TRBV14|.
ASSPHQGVTGKISPLH
>TRBJ1-2|TRBV7-2|.
ASSLVNPGGSGYT
>TRBJ1-6|TRBV5-1|.
ASSPPDRNSPLH
>TRBJ2-2|TRBV18|.
ASSPRGLMNTGELF
>TRBJ2-7|TRBV5-1|once
ASSLAGVSSYEQY
>TRBJ2-1|TRBV4-1|once
ASSLGLAGLGSYNEQF
>TRBJ2-4|TRBV19|.
ASSLRGGAKNIQY
>TRBJ1-1|TRBV18|.
ASSPGTGGMNTEAF
>TRBJ1-5|TRBV28|.
ASLQVSNQPQH
>TRBJ1-1|TRBV7-9|.
ASSSLRTVMNTEAF
>TRBJ1-4|TRBV5-1|.
ASSFGQGRANEKLF
>TRBJ1-2|TRBV5-1|few
ASSSRSRYGYT
>TRBJ1-2|TRBV6-5|.
ASSLVDIGYGYT
>TRBJ1-1|TRBV7-2|.
ASSSRGSVTEAF
>TRBJ2-2|TRBV5-1|.
ASSSGQGTGELF
>TRBJ2-4|TRBV6-5|.
ASRPHAPADIQY
>TRBJ1-2|TRBV19|.
ASSPTGGAGGYT
>TRBJ2-3|TRBV6-1|once
ASSESTGHTDTQY
>TRBJ2-7|TRBV4-2|.
ASSQDGAGGSYEQY
>TRBJ1-2|TRBV6-6|.
ASSYWTDSSGYT
>TRBJ2-7|TRBV11-2|.
ASSPTQGEQY
>TRBJ2-5|TRBV18|.
ASSRGLEETQY
>TRBJ2-5|TRBV6-1|.
ASSDRTGLTGRETQY
>TRBJ2-3|TRBV9|.
ASSTPIRASGSRADTQY
>TRBJ1-4|TRBV4-2|.
ASSQQSEGEKLF
>TRBJ1-1|TRBV6-1|.
ASTSTGTNTEAF
>TRBJ2-2|TRBV10-3|once
ASAGTVNTGELF
>TRBJ1-5|TRBV18|once
ASSPGDRQYNQPQH
>TRBJ1-1|TRBV7-9|.
ASSLHTEAF
>TRBJ1-4|TRBV5-1|.
ASSIQGSGEKLF